The present entry profiles one T cell receptor (beta chain) with its context. Antigen: not known. The record originates from a study of shared clonotypes between healthy human individuals. Study-wide findings and caveats: Naive CD4 clonotypes overlapped across several donors at 4.5% to 5.5%. Non-shared clonotypes had lower generation probabilities than clonotypes shared by all four sorted-subset donors.

Evenly divided among several immunoSEQ plates was the genomic DNA of each subset. Generated by immunoSEQ multiplex PCR, the TCRdb table keeps only in-frame clones and is missing some. The sample has about 2 million clones; about 95% are singletons. Only CD45RO-negative cells positively selected for CCR7 counted as naive CD8 cells, so terminally differentiated effector memory CD45RA+ cells were excluded. This CDR3 comprises 15 residues. V was shortened by 5 bases and J by 8 bases, with 19 bases between the two germline ends. Germline V gives CDR1 SGHDT, CDR2 YYEEEE. The TCR sequence derives from a man aged 18 to 29 in good health. The material sequenced was naive CD8+ T cells sorted from blood. V gene TRBV5-6 combines with J gene TRBJ1-4; possibly TRBD1 for D (5 bases). The CDR3 DNA follows: TGTGCCAGCAGGGATCTAATGGACAACGAGGAAAAACTGTTTTTT. Residues: CASRDLMDNEEKLFF.